Listed here are 31 T cell receptor beta chains from one sample, sequenced in a study of blood T cell repertoires in COVID-19. Assay used: immunoSEQ multiplex PCR; TCRdb lists only in-frame clones, some missing. The repertoire includes around 170,000 clones, around 84% of them detected once, and about 7% sits in the top ten. Material for sequencing was peripheral blood. Every receptor here comes from a man aged 50 to 60 with active or convalescent COVID-19.

CDR3 in amino acids: CASKFGGHSTDTQYF. CDR3 coding DNA: TGTGCCAGTAAGTTTGGGGGACACAGCACAGATACGCAGTATTTT. V usage is TRBV19 and J usage is TRBJ2-3; D perhaps matches TRBD1 (6 bases). Germline assignment: CDR1 LNHDA and CDR2 SQIVND (reference sequence). V was trimmed by 7 bases and J by 0 bases, leaving 14 bases between them. The CDR3 has 15 amino acids. Using reference TRBV19 and TRBJ2-3 for the parts outside the CDR3, the full variable domain is DGGITQSPKYLFRKEGQNVTLSCEQNLNHDAMYWYRQDPGQGLRLIYYSQIVNDFQKGDIAEGYSVSREKKESFPLTVTSAQKNPTAFYLCASKFGGHSTDTQYFGPGTRLTVL.

The J gene is TRBJ2-7, the V gene TRBV5-4, with 8 bases aligning to TRBD1. The CDR3 extends over 15 amino acids. Germline assignment: CDR1 SGHNT and CDR2 YYREEE (reference sequence). V was clipped by 5 bases and J by 1 base; unmatched bases: 8. CDR3 sequence: CASRRATGGSYEQYF. CDR3 nucleotides: TGTGCCAGCAGAAGAGCCACAGGGGGTTCCTACGAGCAGTACTTC.

This clone was recorded once. The chain uses TRBV29-1 and TRBJ2-1, with D possibly TRBD2 on 6 matching bases. Trimming shortened V by 1 base and J by 2 bases, and 15 bases separated the two germline ends. Germline CDR1 SQVTM, CDR2 ANQGSEA. This CDR3 region has 16 residues. The CDR3 nucleotides are TGCAGCGTTGAAGCTAGCGAAGGGTTGCCCTACAATGAGCAGTTCTTC. It codes for CSVEASEGLPYNEQFF.

The V gene is TRBV7-2, the J gene TRBJ2-7; 7 bases align to TRBD2. Per the germline V gene, CDR1 is SGHTA and CDR2 is FQGNSA. The junction had 11 bases not matched to a gene; V was cut back by 3 bases and J by 3 bases. The length of the CDR3 is 16 residues. The CDR3 nucleotides are TGTGCCAGCAGCTTTAGAACTAGCGAAAGTTTCTACGAGCAGTACTTC. Its protein product is CASSFRTSESFYEQYF.

The chain couples TRBV7-9 to TRBJ2-1, with TRBD2 matching 14 bases. The CDR3 runs to 15 residues. Germline CDR1 SEHNR, CDR2 FQNEAQ (reference sequence). Trimming at V came to 4 bases and at J to 8 bases, leaving 4 bases not matched to a gene. Written as DNA, the CDR3 is TGTGCCAGCAGCTCCGGACTAGCGGGGGGTTATGAGCAGTTCTTC. This sequence encodes CASSSGLAGGYEQFF.

This chain connects TRBV3-1 (or the pseudogene TRBV3-2) to TRBJ2-1; 9 bases are a match to TRBD2. The CDR3 is made up of 16 amino acids. V lost 0 bases to trimming and J lost 4 bases; unmatched junction nucleotides: 4. Per the germline V gene, CDR1 is LGHDT and CDR2 is YNNKEL (reference sequence). For the CDR3, the DNA is TGTGCCAGCAGCCAAGAAGGGCTAGCGGGGTACAATGAGCAGTTCTTC. Translated, it gives CASSQEGLAGYNEQFF.

This sequence joins TRBV6-5 and TRBJ1-1; the D gene is possibly TRBD1 (6 bases). This CDR3 spans 15 amino acids. Germline V gene sequence: CDR1 MNHEY, CDR2 SVGAGI. The V end was cut by 0 bases, the J end by 2 bases, with 10 bases between. The CDR3 sequence: CASSYSDRPNTEAFF. The CDR3 coding sequence is TGTGCCAGCAGTTACTCGGACAGACCAAACACTGAAGCTTTCTTT.

This clone was found a few times. The J gene is TRBJ2-3, the V gene TRBV11-2, with 11 positions matching TRBD1. CDR3 length equals 15 residues. V trimming: 3 bases; J trimming: 5 bases; junction bases outside the gene matches: 4. CDR1 and CDR2 from the germline V gene are SGHAT and FQNNGV. The CDR3 loop is CASSLRTGGIDTQYF. The CDR3 nucleotides read TGTGCCAGCAGCTTGAGGACAGGGGGCATAGATACGCAGTATTTT.

This chain connects TRBV2 to TRBJ2-3; a weak D match, TRBD2 (5 bases). V was pared by 4 bases and J by 1 base, with 12 bases between. This CDR3 contains 15 residues. The V gene's germline CDR1 is SNHLY and CDR2 FYNNEI. The CDR3 DNA reads TGTGCCAGCAGTGGATTAGCGCCAGGCACAGATACGCAGTATTTT. Translated, it gives CASSGLAPGTDTQYF.

The CDR3 sequence is CASSQVFSGRNEQFF. CDR3 sequence (DNA): TGCGCCAGCAGCCAAGTTTTTAGCGGGAGGAATGAGCAGTTCTTC. V usage is TRBV4-3 and J usage is TRBJ2-1, with TRBD2 matching 10 bases. This CDR3 has 15 amino acids. V shed 1 base, J shed 7 bases, and the junction held 4 bases outside the gene matches. Germline V CDR1 and CDR2: LGHNA, YSLEER.

The chain links TRBV19 to TRBJ1-1; perhaps TRBD1 as D (6 bases). There are 17 residues in the CDR3. Trimming took 4 bases from V and 8 from J, leaving 26 bases between them. Germline CDR1 LNHDA, CDR2 SQIVND (reference sequence). CDR3 protein: CASSTPGVPPRRKEAFF. The CDR3 region has the DNA TGTGCCAGTAGTACCCCAGGGGTTCCCCCCCGCCGAAAAGAAGCTTTCTTT.

This CDR3 reads CASSKIPGQGWTEAFF. CDR3 coding DNA: TGTGCCAGTAGTAAGATTCCGGGACAGGGGTGGACTGAAGCTTTCTTT. The chain employs TRBV19 and TRBJ1-1, with 10 bases lining up with TRBD1. This CDR3 has 16 residues. V shed 4 bases, J shed 5 bases, and the junction held 10 bases outside the gene matches. Looked up from germline, CDR1 is LNHDA and CDR2 is SQIVND (reference sequence).

V usage is TRBV5-1 and J usage is TRBJ2-1; 10 nucleotides match TRBD2. This CDR3 has 15 amino acids. Losses at the gene ends were 1 base for V and 6 bases for J; bases not matched to a gene: 4. Germline loops: CDR1 SGHRS, CDR2 YFSETQ. The CDR3 sequence is CASSLKAGGPNEQFF. The CDR3 region has the DNA TGCGCCAGCAGCTTGAAAGCGGGGGGGCCCAATGAGCAGTTCTTC.

This clone was seen just once. V gene TRBV6-5 combines with J gene TRBJ2-5; 9 nucleotides line up with TRBD2. The CDR3 runs 12 residues. Germline V lookup: CDR1 MNHEY, CDR2 SVGAGI. The V gene end was trimmed by 9 bases and the J gene end by 5 bases; junction bases not matched to a gene: 4. The DNA of the CDR3 is TGTGCCAGTATGCGGGGGGGGGAGACCCAGTACTTC. Its protein is CASMRGGETQYF.

V and J are TRBV5-1 and TRBJ2-1, with 7 bases matching TRBD2. The length of the CDR3 is 16 residues. With V trimmed by 0 bases and J by 1 base, 4 bases remained unmatched. Germline V gives CDR1 SGHRS, CDR2 YFSETQ. The CDR3 sequence: CASSLAAGESYNEQFF. DNA for the CDR3: TGCGCCAGCAGCTTGGCTGCGGGGGAGTCCTACAATGAGCAGTTCTTC.

The chain carries TRBV7-2 and TRBJ2-7; the D gene is possibly TRBD1 (9 bases). V lost 8 bases to trimming and J lost 2 bases, with 28 bases between them. Germline values: CDR1 SGHTA, CDR2 FQGNSA. CDR3 length equals 18 residues. The CDR3: CASSKRDRVYSGTYEQYF. CDR3 bases: TGTGCCAGCTCCAAAAGGGACAGGGTGTATAGCGGGACCTACGAGCAGTACTTC.

The rearrangement uses TRBV5-1 and TRBJ2-2, with D possibly being TRBD1 (6 bases). CDR1 is SGHRS and CDR2 is YFSETQ in the germline V gene. The CDR3 contains 16 residues. The germline V and J ends were trimmed by 2 bases and 0 bases, with 11 bases remaining between them. The CDR3 reads CASSLQGIANTGELFF. The DNA of the CDR3 is TGCGCCAGCAGCTTACAGGGTATAGCGAACACCGGGGAGCTGTTTTTT.

The table lists this clone with a count of one. The chain joins TRBV15 to TRBJ1-1; D remains unclear. CDR3 length equals 17 residues. V gave up 0 bases and J gave up 1 base, with 15 bases separating them. The germline V gene encodes CDR1 LNHNV and CDR2 YYDKDF (reference sequence). As DNA, the CDR3 is TGTGCCACCAGCAGAGATATGCAAGAAGCCCCGAACACTGAAGCTTTCTTT. Translated, it gives CATSRDMQEAPNTEAFF. Full variable domain (missing parts from reference TRBV15 and TRBJ1-1): DAMVIQNPRYQVTQFGKPVTLSCSQTLNHNVMYWYQQKSSQAPKLLFHYYDKDFNNEADTPDNFQSRRPNTSFCFLDIRSPGLGDTAMYLCATSRDMQEAPNTEAFFGQGTRLTVV.

This chain uses TRBV2 with TRBJ1-1; 8 nucleotides align to TRBD1. V lost 4 bases, J lost 1 base, and 5 bases stayed unmatched. Germline CDR1 is SNHLY and CDR2 is FYNNEI. The CDR3 spans 15 residues. CDR3 residues: CASSGQGLSNTEAFF. The DNA for the CDR3 is TGTGCCAGCAGTGGACAGGGGCTGTCGAACACTGAAGCTTTCTTT.

This clone was seen more than once but under ten times. The rearrangement links TRBV7-2 to TRBJ2-7; a possible D gene is TRBD2 (6 bases). This CDR3 region has 14 residues. V lost 4 bases, J lost 3 bases, and 13 bases lay in between. Germline loops: CDR1 SGHTA, CDR2 FQGNSA. The CDR3 here is CASSSRPGVYEQYF. The CDR3 DNA is TGTGCCAGCAGCTCCCGACCGGGAGTCTACGAGCAGTACTTC.

This chain connects TRBV29-1 to TRBJ2-3; 9 bases line up with TRBD2. There are 15 residues in the CDR3. Trimming removed 6 bases from V and 0 bases from J; junction bases left unmatched: 7. The germline gives CDR1 SQVTM, CDR2 ANQGSEA. The CDR3 coding sequence is TGCAGCGTATCCGATAGCGGGGGAAGCACAGATACGCAGTATTTT. Protein product: CSVSDSGGSTDTQYF.

The chain joins TRBV9 to TRBJ2-7, with TRBD1 identical over 10 bases. V shed 2 bases, J shed 6 bases, and the junction held 5 bases outside the gene matches. The CDR3 sequence is 14 residues long. Germline assignment: CDR1 SGDLS and CDR2 YYNGEE. CDR3 nucleotides: TGTGCCAGCAGCGTGAAACGGACAGGGGGCGAGCAGTACTTC. It codes for CASSVKRTGGEQYF.

The V and J genes are TRBV15 and TRBJ1-4; 8 bases fit TRBD1. CDR1 LNHNV and CDR2 YYDKDF come from the germline V gene (reference sequence). This CDR3 contains 17 residues. The J segment lost 3 bases and the V segment lost 0 bases, leaving 6 bases of the junction unmatched. CDR3 loop: CATSREARGQANEKLFF. In nucleotides, the CDR3 is TGTGCCACCAGCAGAGAGGCCAGGGGGCAGGCTAATGAAAAACTGTTTTTT. Complete variable domain (other parts from reference TRBV15 and TRBJ1-4): DAMVIQNPRYQVTQFGKPVTLSCSQTLNHNVMYWYQQKSSQAPKLLFHYYDKDFNNEADTPDNFQSRRPNTSFCFLDIRSPGLGDTAMYLCATSREARGQANEKLFFGSGTQLSVL.

The CDR3 nucleotides are TGCGCCAGCAGCCGAGAGGAGAGTGAGTCGGGGGTCTTCACCGGGGAGCTGTTTTTT. Its protein is CASSREESESGVFTGELFF. The rearrangement uses TRBV4-3 and TRBJ2-2; a possible D gene is TRBD2 (6 bases). Germline CDR1 reads LGHNA; CDR2 reads YSLEER. Trimming removed 4 bases at V and 4 bases at J, with 25 bases between. This CDR3 has 19 residues.

The chain carries TRBV7-2 and TRBJ1-3, with D possibly being TRBD1 (5 bases). The germline CDR1 and CDR2 sequences are SGHTA and FQGNSA. CDR3 length: 16 residues. V gave up 1 base and J gave up 0 bases, with 10 bases separating them. This chain's CDR3 is CASSLVGRNSGNTIYF. The CDR3, as DNA: TGTGCCAGCAGCTTAGTGGGGCGTAACTCTGGAAACACCATATATTTT.

This clone has more than one count but fewer than ten. This chain joins TRBV7-8 and TRBJ2-1; 10 nucleotides align to TRBD2. Germline CDR1 is SGHVS and CDR2 is FQNEAQ. This CDR3 is built from 14 residues. With V trimmed by 2 bases and J by 10 bases, 5 bases remained unmatched. In DNA, the CDR3 is TGTGCCAGCAGCTTACTAGCGGGAGAGAGAGAGCAGTTCTTC. Encoded protein: CASSLLAGEREQFF. The full variable domain, completed using reference TRBV7-8 and TRBJ2-1, is GAGVSQSPRYKVAKRGQDVALRCDPISGHVSLFWYQQALGQGPEFLTYFQNEAQLDKSGLPSDRFFAERPEGSVSTLKIQRTQQEDSAVYLCASSLLAGEREQFFGPGTRLTVL.

J is TRBJ1-5 and V is TRBV3-1 (or the pseudogene TRBV3-2), with TRBD1 as a possible D gene (5 bases). The CDR3 runs 13 residues. Germline V gives CDR1 LGHDT, CDR2 YNNKEL (reference sequence). The V end was cut by 4 bases, the J end by 5 bases, with 9 bases between. The CDR3 nucleotides are TGTGCCAGCAGCCCGACGGGGGATCAGCCCCAGCATTTT. Translating it yields CASSPTGDQPQHF.

The V gene is TRBV28, the J gene TRBJ1-2, with D hard to call. The CDR3 covers 13 residues. V shed 10 bases and J shed 1 base, with 13 bases lying between them. Looked up from germline, CDR1 is MDHEN and CDR2 is SYDVKM. This chain's CDR3 is CATSADHNYGYTF. CDR3 in DNA: TGTGCCACCTCAGCGGACCATAACTATGGCTACACCTTC.

The chain has TRBV15 and TRBJ2-5; TRBD1 aligns across 11 bases. With 3 bases clipped from V and 2 bases from J, the junction kept 2 bases outside the gene matches. CDR1 LNHNV and CDR2 YYDKDF come from the germline V gene (reference sequence). There are 15 residues in the CDR3. CDR3 nucleotides: TGTGCCACCAGCAGGGACAGGGGGCAACAAGAGACCCAGTACTTC. Protein product: CATSRDRGQQETQYF.

The chain has TRBV14 and TRBJ1-3, with D possibly being TRBD1 (5 bases). The CDR3 has 17 amino acids. V was cut by 4 bases and J by 0 bases, with 16 bases left in between. The V gene's germline CDR1 is SGHDN and CDR2 FVKESK. DNA for the CDR3: TGTGCCAGCAGCCGATCCGGTGGGGGGATCTCTGGAAACACCATATATTTT. Residues: CASSRSGGGISGNTIYF.

V and J are TRBV18 and TRBJ1-4; a weak D match, TRBD1 (6 bases). CDR1 and CDR2 (germline): KGHSH, LQKENI. The V and J ends lost 0 bases and 0 bases respectively, with 17 bases between them. This CDR3 has 19 residues. Here the CDR3 DNA reads TGTGCCAGCTCACCACCCGGGACAAGGGGTTACGCAACTAATGAAAAACTGTTTTTT. Its translation is CASSPPGTRGYATNEKLFF.